This TCR beta chain was captured by sequencing in a study of OX40 agonist ivuxolimab in advanced cancers. Turning to the study itself: Dose-escalation patients' cancers were hepatocellular carcinoma, melanoma, renal cell or head and neck cancer. Study outcomes and limitations: Among the lowest peripheral clonal expansion occurred in 0.1-3.0 mg/kg partial responders. Dosing at 0.1 to 3.0 mg/kg was accompanied by clonal expansion of CD4+ and CD8+ blood T cells by week 6. CD8+ T cells averaged more expanded clones than CD4+.

The CDR3 is made up of 14 amino acids. Trimming took off 4 bases at V and 5 bases at J, with 15 bases between the two ends. Germline CDR1 SGHDT, CDR2 YYEEEE. The repertoire was sequenced with immunoSEQ multiplex PCR; TCRdb's copy has only in-frame clones and lacks some. This repertoire shows tens of thousands of clones, about 85% found once; its top ten account for over 4.5%. As for this clone: Its antigen is unknown.

This TCR came from an adult with an advanced solid tumor such as melanoma, head and neck, liver or kidney cancer. The sequenced sample was CD4+ or CD8+ T cells sorted from blood, obtained in a trial of the OX40 agonist ivuxolimab. The chain couples TRBV5-6 to TRBJ2-5; possibly TRBD1 for D (6 bases). CDR3 loop: CASSTVQGSETQYF. CDR3 DNA: TGTGCCAGCAGCACAGTACAGGGTTCTGAGACCCAGTACTTC.